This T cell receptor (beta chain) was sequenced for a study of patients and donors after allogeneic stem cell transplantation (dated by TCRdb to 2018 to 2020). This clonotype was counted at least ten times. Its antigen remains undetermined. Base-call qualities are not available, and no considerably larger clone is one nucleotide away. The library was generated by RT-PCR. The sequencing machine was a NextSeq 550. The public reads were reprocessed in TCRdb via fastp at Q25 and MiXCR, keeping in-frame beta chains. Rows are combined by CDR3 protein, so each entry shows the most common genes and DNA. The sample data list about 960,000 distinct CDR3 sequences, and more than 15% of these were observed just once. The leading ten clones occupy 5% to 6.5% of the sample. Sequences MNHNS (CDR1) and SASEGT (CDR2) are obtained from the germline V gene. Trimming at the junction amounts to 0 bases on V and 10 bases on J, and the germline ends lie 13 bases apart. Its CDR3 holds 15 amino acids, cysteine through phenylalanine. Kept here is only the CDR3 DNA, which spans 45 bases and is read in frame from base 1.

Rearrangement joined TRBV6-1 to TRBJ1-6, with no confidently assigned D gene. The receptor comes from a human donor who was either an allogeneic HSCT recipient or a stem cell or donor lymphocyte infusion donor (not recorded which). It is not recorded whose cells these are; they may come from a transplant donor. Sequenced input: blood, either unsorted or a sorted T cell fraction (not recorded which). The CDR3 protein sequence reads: CASSEAGQPRSPLHF. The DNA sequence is TGTGCCAGCAGTGAAGCAGGCCAGCCTCGGTCACCCCTCCACTTT.